This T cell receptor (beta chain) was captured in a study of OX40 agonist ivuxolimab in advanced cancers. Study-wide context: The study treated patients with ivuxolimab, an agonistic anti-OX40 (CD134) antibody. Under the entry rules, prior anti-PD-1, anti-PD-L1 or anti-CTLA-4 therapy was allowed, and more than 35% had some. Dose-escalation patients suffered from hepatocellular carcinoma, melanoma, renal cell or head and neck cancer.

Autoimmune disease history or systemic immunosuppression excluded patients. The assay was immunoSEQ multiplex PCR, and TCRdb's table has in-frame clones only and misses some. The sample contains fewer than 25,000 clones, around 80% of which appear only once. V shed 5 bases and J 6 bases; nucleotides not matched to a gene: 2. Germline V lookup: CDR1 SEHNR, CDR2 FQNEAQ (reference sequence). CDR3 length equals 14 residues. The sample in question was CD4+ or CD8+ T cells sorted from blood, obtained in a trial of the OX40 agonist ivuxolimab. The chain uses TRBV7-9 and TRBJ1-5, with 12 positions matching TRBD1. The receptor's source is an adult with an advanced solid tumor such as melanoma, head and neck, liver or kidney cancer. The CDR3 sequence is CASSGTGGGQPQHF. The CDR3 DNA reads TGTGCCAGCAGCGGGACAGGGGGCGGTCAGCCCCAGCATTTT.